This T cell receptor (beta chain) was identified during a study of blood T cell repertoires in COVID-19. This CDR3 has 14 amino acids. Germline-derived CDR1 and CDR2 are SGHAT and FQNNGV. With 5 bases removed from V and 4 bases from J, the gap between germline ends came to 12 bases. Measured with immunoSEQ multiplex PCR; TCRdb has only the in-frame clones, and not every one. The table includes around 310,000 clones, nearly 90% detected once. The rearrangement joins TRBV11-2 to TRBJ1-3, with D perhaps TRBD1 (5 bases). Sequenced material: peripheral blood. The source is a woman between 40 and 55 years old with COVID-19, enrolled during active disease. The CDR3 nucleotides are TGTGCCAGCAGCCTACAGGAGTTCGGAAACACCATATATTTT. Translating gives CASSLQEFGNTIYF.